This T cell receptor beta chain was obtained from a study of T-cell memory formation after mild COVID-19. Study overall: Across donors, TCR clusters were largely donor specific. Findings of the study overall: Among clones peaking at day 37 in the second wave, SARS-CoV-2 specificity remained unconfirmed. Chiefly within CM and EM were the contracting CD4+ clones; CD8+ ones were within EMRA.

Germline assignment: CDR1 SGDLS and CDR2 YYNGEE. V lost 1 base, J lost 0 bases, and 9 bases lay in between. The length of the CDR3 is 15 residues. TCRdb analysed the 5' RACE reads with MiXCR anew, one entry per CDR3 protein. This sample yields roughly 380,000 distinct CDR3 sequences, of which under 30% are seen a single time; about 13% belongs to the top ten. This clonotype was detected many times. What it recognizes is unknown. The sequence was collected from an adult woman who had mild COVID-19 (a few samples of this study predate the infection). Cell type and time point are not known. V is TRBV9 and J is TRBJ2-3, with a possible D match to TRBD2 (5 bases). The source material was PBMCs or a T cell subset sorted from them (not recorded which). CDR3 nucleotides: TGTGCCAGCAGCGTAAGCGGTACTAGCACAGATACGCAGTATTTT. This codes for CASSVSGTSTDTQYF.